This TCR beta chain came from a study of shared clonotypes between healthy human individuals. Assay: immunoSEQ multiplex PCR; the TCRdb copy retains only in-frame clones and omits some. Of a few hundred thousand clones in the sample, more than 95% were seen once. Study outcomes and limitations: In several donors, around 5.5% of naive CD4 clonotypes appeared in common.

CDR1 is MDHEN, CDR2 SYDVKM, per germline. This CDR3 spans 15 amino acids. V lost 3 bases, J lost 7 bases, and 16 bases lay in between. On this clone itself: Antigen specificity is unknown.

The receptor was isolated from a woman between 25 and 40 years old in good health. The chain employs TRBV28 and TRBJ1-5; no reliable D call. Material: naive CD4+ T cells sorted from blood. Subset of the sample: CD45RA+ positively selected. The CDR3 DNA reads TGTGCCAGCAGTTTTGAGACACCAGGAGCGCAGCCCCAGCATTTT. It translates to CASSFETPGAQPQHF. Variable domain in full (rest from reference TRBV28 and TRBJ1-5): DVKVTQSSRYLVKRTGEKVFLECVQDMDHENMFWYRQDPGLGLRLIYFSYDVKMKEKGDIPEGYSVSREKKERFSLILESASTNQTSMYLCASSFETPGAQPQHFGDGTRLSIL.